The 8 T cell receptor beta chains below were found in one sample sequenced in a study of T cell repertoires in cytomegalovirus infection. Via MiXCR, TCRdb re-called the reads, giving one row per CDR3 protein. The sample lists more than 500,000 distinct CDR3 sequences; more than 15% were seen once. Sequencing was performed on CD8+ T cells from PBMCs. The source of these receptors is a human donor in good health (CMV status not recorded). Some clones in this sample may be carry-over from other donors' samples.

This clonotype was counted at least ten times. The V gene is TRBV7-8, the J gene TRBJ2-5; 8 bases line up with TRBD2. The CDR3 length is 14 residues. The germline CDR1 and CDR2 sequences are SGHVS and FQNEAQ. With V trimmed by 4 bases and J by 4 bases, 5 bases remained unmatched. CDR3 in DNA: TGTGCCAGCAGCTCCGGGGGGGCGTCAGAGACCCAGTACTTC. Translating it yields CASSSGGASETQYF.

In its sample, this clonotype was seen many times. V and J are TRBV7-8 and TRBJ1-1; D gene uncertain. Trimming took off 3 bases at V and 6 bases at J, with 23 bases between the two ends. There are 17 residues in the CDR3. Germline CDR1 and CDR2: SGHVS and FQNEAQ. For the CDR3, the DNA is TGTGCCAGCAGCTTGTCTGGGGTAACCCTTTCGCGGGCTGAAGCTTTCTTT. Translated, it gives CASSLSGVTLSRAEAFF.

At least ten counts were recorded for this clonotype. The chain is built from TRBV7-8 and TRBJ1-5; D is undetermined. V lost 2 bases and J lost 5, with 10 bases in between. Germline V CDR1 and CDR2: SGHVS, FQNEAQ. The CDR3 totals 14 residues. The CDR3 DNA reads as TGTGCCAGCAGCTTAAGAGGAGGCGATCAGCCCCAGCATTTT. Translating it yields CASSLRGGDQPQHF.

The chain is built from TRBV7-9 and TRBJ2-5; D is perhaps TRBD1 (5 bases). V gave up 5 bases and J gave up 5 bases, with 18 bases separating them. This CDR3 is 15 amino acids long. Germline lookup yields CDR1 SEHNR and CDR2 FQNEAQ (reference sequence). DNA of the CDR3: TGTGCCAGCAGCCCAGGGCCTTCTTCACGGGAGACCCAGTACTTC. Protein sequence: CASSPGPSSRETQYF.

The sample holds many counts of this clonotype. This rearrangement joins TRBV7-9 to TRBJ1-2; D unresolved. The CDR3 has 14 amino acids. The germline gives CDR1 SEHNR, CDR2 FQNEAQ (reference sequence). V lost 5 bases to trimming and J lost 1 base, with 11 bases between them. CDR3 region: CASSPARYNYGYTF. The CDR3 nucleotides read TGTGCCAGCAGCCCGGCCCGATATAACTATGGCTACACCTTC. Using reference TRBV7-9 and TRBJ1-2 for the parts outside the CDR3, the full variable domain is DTGVSQNPRHKITKRGQNVTFRCDPISEHNRLYWYRQTLGQGPEFLTYFQNEAQLEKSRLLSDRFSAERPKGSFSTLEIQRTEQGDSAMYLCASSPARYNYGYTFGSGTRLTVV.

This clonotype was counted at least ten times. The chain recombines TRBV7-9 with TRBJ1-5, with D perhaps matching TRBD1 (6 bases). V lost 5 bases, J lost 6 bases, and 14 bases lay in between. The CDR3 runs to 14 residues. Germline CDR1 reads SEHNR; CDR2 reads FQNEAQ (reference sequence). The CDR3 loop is CASSQGGASQPQHF. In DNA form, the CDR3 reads TGTGCCAGCAGCCAAGGGGGGGCGAGTCAGCCCCAGCATTTT.

CDR3 sequence (DNA): TGTGCCAGCACCCCAGGGGGGGCGCGGTACGAGCAGTACTTC. Translating it yields CASTPGGARYEQYF. This sequence joins TRBV27 and TRBJ2-7; D tentatively fits TRBD1 or TRBD2 (7 bases each). From germline, CDR1 is MNHEY and CDR2 SMNVEV (reference sequence). This CDR3 is 14 amino acids long. Trimming cost V 7 bases and J 4 bases, with 17 bases left between them.

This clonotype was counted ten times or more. The CDR3 bases are TGTGCCAGCAGCTTAGAGCGGGGGCACTTTAGCTACACCTTC. Protein sequence: CASSLERGHFSYTF. The V gene is TRBV11-2, the J gene TRBJ1-2; TRBD1 might be the D (6 bases). The CDR3 is 14 amino acids. The germline V gene has CDR1 SGHAT and CDR2 FQNNGV. Between the trimmed V and J ends, which lost 0 bases and 9 bases, there was a span of 14 bases.